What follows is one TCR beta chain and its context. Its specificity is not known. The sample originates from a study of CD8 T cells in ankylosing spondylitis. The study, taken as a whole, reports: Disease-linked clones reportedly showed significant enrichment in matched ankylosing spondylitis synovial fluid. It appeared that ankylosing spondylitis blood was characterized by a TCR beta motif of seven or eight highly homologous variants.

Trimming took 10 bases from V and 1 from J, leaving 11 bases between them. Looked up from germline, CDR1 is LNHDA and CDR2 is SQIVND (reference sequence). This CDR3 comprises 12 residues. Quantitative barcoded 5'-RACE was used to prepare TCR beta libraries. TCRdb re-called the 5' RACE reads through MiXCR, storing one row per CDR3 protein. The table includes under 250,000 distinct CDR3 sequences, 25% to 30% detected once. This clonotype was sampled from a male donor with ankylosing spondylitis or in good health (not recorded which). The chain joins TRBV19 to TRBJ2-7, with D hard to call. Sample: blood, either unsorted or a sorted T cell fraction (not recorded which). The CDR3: CATRAQSYEQYF. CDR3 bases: TGTGCCACAAGGGCACAATCCTACGAGCAGTACTTC.